This note documents a single T cell receptor (beta chain) sequence. Its antigen is not known. Some clones are missing from TCRdb's copy, which holds only in-frame ones; the method was immunoSEQ multiplex PCR. The table lists about 4,400 clones, less than 75% of them singletons. These data come from a study of STAT3 mutations in large granular lymphocyte leukemia. Study as a whole: Roughly half the longitudinally sequenced T-LGLL patients had canonical STAT3 mutations.

Study conclusions and caveats: Suggested: STAT3 mutation was not the ancestral event for these clonal expansions. After therapy, about 30% of the 18 patients switched clonotypes, all new clones STAT3 wild type. At least one immunodominant TCR beta clonotype appeared in every T-cell large granular lymphocyte leukemia patient.

There are 12 residues in the CDR3. CDR1 is MNHNY, CDR2 SVGAGI, per germline (reference sequence). The V end lost 10 bases, the J end lost 2 bases, and 9 bases lay between the germline ends. This TCR was recovered from a man in his 60s with T-cell large granular lymphocyte leukemia. Some clones in this sample may be carry-over from other donors' samples. Sequences were obtained from peripheral blood mononuclear cells. The rearrangement uses TRBV6-6 and TRBJ1-5; no clear D. The CDR3 nucleotides read TGTGCCATCAGGCGGGGCAATCAGCCCCAGCATTTT. Translated, it gives CAIRRGNQPQHF.